A selection of T cell receptor beta chains follows, all from one sample in a study of shared clonotypes between healthy human individuals. Repertoires were generated with immunoSEQ multiplex PCR, while TCRdb's copy carries only in-frame clones and drops some. The sample lists 1,500,000 or so clones; approximately 98.5% were seen once. The sequencing input was naive CD4+ T cells sorted from blood. Source of these receptors: a man aged 25-40 years in good health. Each CDR3 is given with its conserved first and last residue. The D gene is left open where the match is weak. Clone size is shown for a subset of rows, as once, few, many or a class of expanded clone.

TRBV28	TRBJ1-5	.	.	TGTGCCAGCAGCCCAGATCAGCCCCAGCATTTT	CASSPDQPQHF
TRBV18	TRBJ2-1	.	.	TGTGCCAGCTCACCTAGGGACTCCTTCTATGAGCAGTTCTTC	CASSPRDSFYEQFF
TRBV2	TRBJ2-7	.	.	TGTGCCAGCAGTGAAGGACCCGGAAGGGGTTCCTACGAGCAGTACTTC	CASSEGPGRGSYEQYF
TRBV15	TRBJ1-1	.	TRBD1	TGTGCCACCAGCAGACTCGACAGGGACTTTCCTGAAGCTTTCTTT	CATSRLDRDFPEAFF
TRBV5-4	TRBJ2-7	.	.	TGTGCCAGCAGCTTGGGTCCCAGCGGCTACGAGCAGTACTTC	CASSLGPSGYEQYF
TRBV1	TRBJ1-1	.	.	TGCACCAGCAGCGGTCGACAGGGGAAGAGCACTGAAGCTTTCTTT	CTSSGRQGKSTEAFF
TRBV19	TRBJ2-1	.	.	TGTGCCAGTAGTATATTACTAGCCCCCTACAATGAGCAGTTCTTC	CASSILLAPYNEQFF
TRBV27	TRBJ2-1	.	.	TGTGCCAGCAGTTTATCAGGGGGGCGGGGTTCCTACAATGAGCAGTTCTTC	CASSLSGGRGSYNEQFF
TRBV28	TRBJ2-1	.	.	TGTGCCAGCAAGTCTAGCTACAATGAGCAGTTCTTC	CASKSSYNEQFF
TRBV5-4	TRBJ2-7	.	.	TGTGCCAGCAGCAACCCCGTCTACGAGCAGTACTTC	CASSNPVYEQYF
TRBV7-2	TRBJ2-2	.	.	TGTGCCAGCAGCTTAGGGCCCGCTAAGGGGACCGGGGAGCTGTTTTTT	CASSLGPAKGTGELFF
TRBV4-3	TRBJ2-3	once	.	TGCGCCAGCAGCCAAGACTGGCAGATCACAGATACGCAGTATTTT	CASSQDWQITDTQYF
TRBV2	TRBJ2-7	once	TRBD1	TGTGCCAGCAGGACGGGGACAGCTTTGGAGCAGTACTTC	CASRTGTALEQYF
TRBV28	TRBJ2-7	.	.	TGTGCCAGCAGTTCGCTCGGCACCCGGGGCTACGAGCAGTACTTC	CASSSLGTRGYEQYF
TRBV6-4	TRBJ1-1	.	TRBD1	TGTGCCAGCAGTGAATTGACAGGGGACACTGAAGCTTTCTTT	CASSELTGDTEAFF
TRBV2	TRBJ2-3	.	TRBD1	TGTGCCAGCAGTCGGGACAGGGGAGGAACAGATACGCAGTATTTT	CASSRDRGGTDTQYF
TRBV5-6	TRBJ1-4	.	.	TGTGCCAGCAGCTGGGGGGGAGCTAATGAAAAACTGTTTTTT	CASSWGGANEKLFF
TRBV18	TRBJ2-2	.	.	TGTGCCAGCTCTCGGACAAACGACAGGTTTCACACCGGGGAGCTGTTTTTT	CASSRTNDRFHTGELFF
TRBV5-6	TRBJ2-2	.	TRBD1	TGTGCCAGCAGCTGGACAGGTCCTCCCGGGGAGCTGTTTTTT	CASSWTGPPGELFF
TRBV7-2	TRBJ1-2	.	.	TGTGCCAGCAGAAGTGTCGGGACTCCCGGGAACACCTTC	CASRSVGTPGNTF